This T cell receptor (beta chain) originates from a study of radiotherapy plus CTLA-4 blockade in lung cancer. The assay was immunoSEQ multiplex PCR, and TCRdb's table has in-frame clones only and misses some. Counted here are more than 35,000 clones, approximately 89% occurring once; the ten biggest clones make up 5.8%. Germline CDR1 is SNHLY and CDR2 is FYNNEI. The CDR3 contains 16 residues. Trimming pared 0 bases from V and 4 bases from J, leaving 14 bases between. The chain recombines TRBV2 with TRBJ2-3; D is unresolved. The clonotype comes from a human donor with non-small cell lung cancer who had stable disease on radiotherapy plus ipilimumab. This specimen consisted of peripheral blood, obtained from a patient treated with radiotherapy plus ipilimumab. This CDR3 is CASSEALIAPPDTQYF. Here the CDR3 DNA reads TGTGCCAGCAGTGAAGCGCTGATAGCCCCCCCAGATACGCAGTATTTT.